Below are 7 T cell receptor beta chains sequenced from a single sample in a study of cytomegalovirus exposure and HLA in healthy donors. Data came from immunoSEQ multiplex PCR; TCRdb stores just in-frame clones and leaves some out. The sample includes tens of thousands of clones, roughly 95% of them seen just once. Source material: PBMCs. The origin of the receptors is a woman aged 18-29 years in good health and CMV-seropositive.

The chain employs TRBV30 and TRBJ2-1; no firm D call. Germline V gives CDR1 GTSNPN, CDR2 SVGIG (reference sequence). V lost 4 bases and J lost 0, with 10 bases in between. The CDR3 loop spans 14 amino acids. The CDR3 here is CAWKIPSSYNEQFF. DNA for the CDR3: TGTGCCTGGAAGATCCCCAGCTCCTACAATGAGCAGTTCTTC. The full variable domain, in which reference TRBV30 and TRBJ2-1 provide the parts outside the CDR3, is SQTIHQWPATLVQPVGSPLSLECTVEGTSNPNLYWYRQAAGRGLQLLFYSVGIGQISSEVPQNLSASRPQDRQFILSSKKLLLSDSGFYLCAWKIPSSYNEQFFGPGTRLTVL.

The CDR3 DNA sequence: TGTGCCAGCAGCTTTTCTGCGGGGATCGAGCAGTACTTC. This sequence encodes CASSFSAGIEQYF. The J gene is TRBJ2-7, the V gene TRBV5-4, with D maybe TRBD2 (6 bases). Deletions cut 2 bases from V and 6 bases from J, with 12 bases between. The CDR3 has 13 residues. Germline assignment: CDR1 SGHNT and CDR2 YYREEE (reference sequence).

About this clone: This specimen includes other DNA sequences encoding the same CDR3. The chain links TRBV28 to TRBJ2-2, with unresolved D. V lost 3 bases and J lost 4, with 9 bases in between. Germline V gene data show CDR1 as MDHEN and CDR2 as SYDVKM. The length of the CDR3 is 14 residues. The CDR3 loop is CASSLLAPTGELFF. The DNA of the CDR3 is TGTGCCAGCAGTTTGTTAGCACCCACCGGGGAGCTGTTTTTT.

The V call is TRBV7-9, the J call TRBJ2-7, with D possibly matching TRBD1 (6 bases). Trimming pared 3 bases from V and 5 bases from J, leaving 14 bases between. The CDR3 runs to 14 residues. Germline V lookup: CDR1 SEHNR, CDR2 FQNEAQ (reference sequence). Here the CDR3 DNA reads TGTGCCAGCAGCTTTGGGGGCCGCGGCAACGAGCAGTACTTC. Translation: CASSFGGRGNEQYF.

This chain connects TRBV9 to TRBJ2-1; D is possibly TRBD2 (6 bases). The ends were cut back, 7 bases at V and 8 bases at J, with 19 bases in the middle. Looked up from germline, CDR1 is SGDLS and CDR2 is YYNGEE. This CDR3 comprises 14 residues. The CDR3 DNA is TGTGCCAGCGGCGGGGAGGTACGTGGGGATGAGCAGTTCTTC. Translating gives CASGGEVRGDEQFF.

The chain is built from TRBV5-6 and TRBJ1-4; 7 bases align to TRBD1. In germline, CDR1 is SGHDT, CDR2 YYEEEE. Unmatched junction bases numbered 10, after V lost 4 bases and J lost 4 bases. This CDR3 has 16 amino acids. For the CDR3, the DNA is TGTGCCAGCAGCCCTGTAGGACAGGCGGGTAATGAAAAACTGTTTTTT. Translated, it gives CASSPVGQAGNEKLFF.

The CDR3 spells CASSVGLKETQYF. Written as DNA, the CDR3 is TGTGCCAGCAGCGTAGGACTAAAAGAGACCCAGTACTTC. This sequence joins TRBV9 and TRBJ2-5, with D perhaps TRBD2 (5 bases). Germline V gene data show CDR1 as SGDLS and CDR2 as YYNGEE. The CDR3 runs to 13 residues. V was trimmed by 0 bases and J by 3 bases, leaving 6 bases between them.